This T cell receptor beta chain is drawn from a study of blood T cells in healthy people across ages. Across the study: Capture via template switching afforded approximately one barcoded beta molecule per two T cells.

This clonotype was seen only a few times. Sample-barcoded 5' priming and a J-beta primer mix drove a second PCR of roughly 7 to 11 cycles. TCRdb re-analysed the 5' RACE reads in MiXCR, keeping a single row per CDR3 protein. In the table there are about 570,000 distinct CDR3 sequences, about 27% of which are singletons. The CDR3 spans 13 residues. Germline V CDR1 and CDR2: MNHEY, SVGAGI. Trimming cost V 7 bases and J 1 base, with 9 bases left between them. The same data also contributed to another study, on T cells of mothers and their children. This second study notes: It was related mother-child pairs that showed slightly higher overlap than unrelated pairs, without reaching significance.

The specimen sequenced was blood. The V call is TRBV6-5, the J call TRBJ2-3, with D uncertain. The sequence derives from a boy between 2 and 15 years old in good health. The CDR3 nucleotides are TGTGCCAGCAAGGGAACTCGCACAGATACGCAGTATTTT. Its protein is CASKGTRTDTQYF.